A single sample is the source of the 17 T cell receptor beta chains below, sequenced in a study of identical twins. MiXCR was run by TCRdb on the 5' RACE reads, yielding one entry per CDR3 protein. The data hold just over 500,000 distinct CDR3 sequences, with approximately 22% observed a single time. These sequences were also reported in another study, on T cells expressing NK-cell markers.

The sample comprised CD4+ T cells sorted from blood. The receptors were sampled from a woman aged 18-29 years in good health.

This clonotype was observed a handful of times. The gene calls are TRBV20-1 and TRBJ2-3; 10 nucleotides agree with TRBD2. Germline CDR1 is DFQATT and CDR2 is SNEGSKA (reference sequence). This CDR3 comprises 15 residues. V was clipped by 4 bases and J by 5 bases; unmatched bases: 9. The CDR3 nucleotides are TGCAGTGCTACTTCTCTAGCGGGAGAAGGAGATACGCAGTATTTT. Residues: CSATSLAGEGDTQYF.

The chain uses TRBV2 and TRBJ2-3; D is undetermined. In germline, CDR1 is SNHLY, CDR2 FYNNEI. The CDR3 contains 14 residues. The V gene lost 4 bases and the J gene lost 5 bases, with 13 bases spanning the gap. The CDR3 sequence: CASSAARVQDTQYF. Written as DNA, the CDR3 is TGTGCCAGCAGTGCGGCTAGGGTCCAAGATACGCAGTATTTT.

This chain connects TRBV12-3 or TRBV12-4 to TRBJ1-5, with no clear D. This CDR3 spans 13 amino acids. V was clipped by 6 bases and J by 1 base, with 7 bases between them. For the CDR3, the DNA is TGTGCCAGCAGGCGACGGAGCAATCAGCCCCAGCATTTT. Its translation: CASRRRSNQPQHF.

This chain connects TRBV30 to TRBJ2-1, with 7 bases lining up with TRBD1. Looked up from germline, CDR1 is GTSNPN and CDR2 is SVGIG (reference sequence). The CDR3 contains 11 residues. V lost 5 bases to trimming and J lost 7 bases; unmatched junction nucleotides: 2. CDR3 sequence reads: CAWAGGNEQFF. In nucleotides, the CDR3 is TGTGCCTGGGCAGGGGGTAATGAGCAGTTCTTC.

Turning to this clonotype: A much bigger clone sits one base away, suggesting this may be a read error. The chain links TRBV20-1 to TRBJ1-1, with 8 bases aligning to TRBD1. The CDR3 totals 13 residues. Germline V gene sequence: CDR1 DFQATT, CDR2 SNEGSKA (reference sequence). V trimming: 4 bases; J trimming: 1 base; junction bases outside the gene matches: 2. The CDR3 DNA sequence: TGCAGTGCTAAGGGACAGGCGAACACTGAAGCTTTCTTT. Its protein product is CSAKGQANTEAFF.

This chain connects TRBV11-2 to TRBJ2-7; 7 nucleotides align to TRBD2. CDR1 and CDR2 from the germline V gene are SGHAT and FQNNGV. The CDR3 runs 17 residues. The V segment lost 1 base and the J segment 0 bases; nucleotides outside the gene matches: 9. The CDR3: CASSLGFGRESSYEQYF. The CDR3 DNA is TGTGCCAGCAGCTTAGGGTTCGGGCGGGAGAGCTCCTACGAGCAGTACTTC.

The J gene is TRBJ2-4, the V gene TRBV5-1; TRBD1 aligns across 9 bases. CDR1 SGHRS and CDR2 YFSETQ come from the germline V gene. V lost 7 bases, J lost 8 bases, and 10 bases stayed unmatched. The CDR3 is made up of 14 amino acids. The chain's CDR3 is CASYEQGATHIQYF. CDR3 DNA: TGCGCCAGCTATGAACAGGGGGCGACGCACATTCAGTACTTC.

This clonotype was observed a handful of times. The genes are TRBV24-1 and TRBJ2-1; D perhaps matches TRBD1 (5 bases). CDR3 length: 12 amino acids. The V gene lost 4 bases and the J gene lost 6 bases, with 6 bases spanning the gap. Germline V CDR1 and CDR2: KGHDR, SFDVKD. CDR3 amino acids: CATSDRVNEQFF. DNA of the CDR3: TGTGCCACCAGTGACAGGGTCAATGAGCAGTTCTTC.

Only a few counts were recorded for this clonotype. The chain employs TRBV5-1 and TRBJ2-7, with 11 positions matching TRBD2. CDR3 length: 15 residues. Germline CDR1 and CDR2: SGHRS and YFSETQ. The ends lost 4 bases at V and 2 bases at J; junction bases unmatched: 5. The CDR3 coding sequence is TGCGCCAGCAGCCTACTAGCGGGAGTAACCTACGAGCAGTACTTC. As protein: CASSLLAGVTYEQYF.

For the CDR3, the DNA is TGCAGTGGTGAGGGGCGGTTGGACATTCAGTACTTC. This sequence encodes CSGEGRLDIQYF. The chain combines TRBV20-1 with TRBJ2-4, with D perhaps assigned TRBD1 or TRBD2 (5 bases each). The CDR3 sequence is 12 residues long. Trimming pared 7 bases from V and 8 bases from J, leaving 15 bases between. Germline CDR1 DFQATT, CDR2 SNEGSKA (reference sequence).

This clonotype appeared a few times. V gene TRBV27 combines with J gene TRBJ2-1, with TRBD2 matching over 9 bases. Germline V gene lookup returns CDR1 MNHEY and CDR2 SMNVEV (reference sequence). Losses at the gene ends were 8 bases for V and 0 bases for J; bases not matched to a gene: 5. The CDR3 has 15 residues. This chain's CDR3 is CASFDSGSSYNEQFF. The CDR3 DNA reads TGTGCCAGCTTTGATAGCGGGAGCTCCTACAATGAGCAGTTCTTC.

This clonotype was counted only a few times. The chain uses TRBV7-2 and TRBJ2-1; weak D call: TRBD2 (5 bases). Trimming stripped 1 base from V and 1 base from J, with 11 bases between. CDR3 size: 16 residues. The germline CDR1 and CDR2 sequences are SGHTA and FQGNSA. CDR3 DNA: TGTGCCAGCAGCTTAGTTGGGAGAACGTCCTACAATGAGCAGTTCTTC. Protein: CASSLVGRTSYNEQFF.

This clonotype has more than one count but fewer than ten. This rearrangement joins TRBV12-5 to TRBJ2-5; D uncertain. Trimming took 1 base from V and 2 from J, leaving 5 bases between them. In germline, CDR1 is LGHNT, CDR2 FRNRAP. This CDR3 is 13 amino acids long. CDR3 protein: CASGLGGQETQYF. DNA for the CDR3: TGTGCTAGTGGTTTGGGTGGGCAAGAGACCCAGTACTTC.

The chain couples TRBV12-3 or TRBV12-4 to TRBJ1-3, with D possibly being TRBD1 (6 bases). This CDR3 has 14 residues. V was cut by 8 bases and J by 2 bases, with 13 bases left in between. Written as DNA, the CDR3 is TGTGCCAGCTGCTACAGGGTCACTGGAAACACCATATATTTT. Protein product: CASCYRVTGNTIYF.

The chain couples TRBV20-1 to TRBJ2-2; no definite D call. CDR3 length: 13 amino acids. Per germline, CDR1 DFQATT and CDR2 SNEGSKA (reference sequence). Trimming removed 7 bases at V and 1 base at J, with 10 bases between. In DNA, the CDR3 is TGCAGTGTCAGAACACGGAACACCGGGGAGCTGTTTTTT. Protein sequence: CSVRTRNTGELFF.

The chain recombines TRBV20-1 with TRBJ2-3, with 12 bases matching TRBD2. The CDR3 length is 17 residues. Germline CDR1 is DFQATT and CDR2 is SNEGSKA (reference sequence). Germline trimming cut 2 bases from V and 6 bases from J; bases unmatched to any gene: 12. The CDR3: CSARRPGLAGGTDTQYF. Written as DNA, the CDR3 is TGCAGTGCTAGAAGACCGGGGCTAGCGGGGGGGACGGATACGCAGTATTTT.

The sample holds a few counts of this clonotype. The J gene is TRBJ2-3, the V gene TRBV12-3 or TRBV12-4; D not certain. V shed 3 bases and J shed 6 bases, with 19 bases lying between them. The CDR3 is 16 amino acids. This CDR3 is CASSLSRRMARDTQYF. CDR3 nucleotides: TGTGCCAGCAGTTTGTCCAGGCGTATGGCCCGGGATACGCAGTATTTT.